This T cell receptor (beta chain) appears in the sequencing data of a study of cytomegalovirus exposure and HLA in healthy donors. Study-level information: As an earlier analysis found, roughly 170 million T cells yielded about 120 million unique TCR beta sequences. General study results and limits: A later analysis revealed that TCR association rates differed between HLA loci, peaking at DRB1 and bottoming out at HLA-C.

There are 15 residues in the CDR3. CDR1 and CDR2 from the germline V gene are SGHTA and FQGNSA. The junction had 9 bases not matched to a gene; V was cut back by 2 bases and J by 7 bases. Remarks on this clone: What it recognizes is unknown.

The PCR ran on 60 Vbeta and 13 Jbeta primers. Method: immunoSEQ multiplex PCR; TCRdb's copy keeps in-frame clones and lacks some. The sample lists approximately 140,000 clones, roughly 86% seen once, with around 0.51% in the top ten. The chain links TRBV7-2 to TRBJ1-2; 8 bases agree with TRBD1. The specimen sequenced was PBMCs. The sequence was obtained from a woman in her forties in good health and CMV-seronegative. The DNA of the CDR3 is TGTGCCAGCAGCTTAATAGCAGGGGGCTCAAGTGGCTACACCTTC. Translated, it gives CASSLIAGGSSGYTF.